Each of the 10 T cell receptor beta chains below was sequenced from the same sample in a study of blood T cell repertoires in COVID-19. Measured with immunoSEQ multiplex PCR; TCRdb has only the in-frame clones, and not every one. The sample yields 200,000 to 250,000 clones, over 80% seen once. Input material: peripheral blood. These receptors all come from a man younger than 45 with COVID-19, enrolled during active disease.

The chain carries TRBV10-3 and TRBJ1-3; D ambiguous. Trimming pared 2 bases from V and 0 bases from J, leaving 8 bases between. This CDR3 region has 15 residues. CDR1 is ENHRY and CDR2 is SYGVKD in the germline V gene. The CDR3 sequence is CAISEGPLSGNTIYF. The CDR3 DNA follows: TGTGCCATCAGTGAGGGGCCGCTCTCTGGAAACACCATATATTTT.

The V call is TRBV4-3, the J call TRBJ2-1; 10 nucleotides align to TRBD2. The length of the CDR3 is 15 residues. Looked up from germline, CDR1 is LGHNA and CDR2 is YSLEER. V trimming: 6 bases; J trimming: 3 bases; junction bases outside the gene matches: 5. The CDR3 is CASSLGLADYNEQFF. CDR3 coding DNA: TGCGCCAGCAGTCTAGGACTAGCGGACTACAATGAGCAGTTCTTC.

V usage is TRBV21-1 and J usage is TRBJ1-1. TRBV21-1 is listed as a pseudogene. The CDR3 contains 17 residues. The CDR3 spells CASSKALRGRLNTEAFF. CDR3 DNA sequence: TGTGCCAGCAGCAAAGCGCTTCGCGGCCGATTGAACACTGAAGCTTTCTTT.

V gene TRBV18 combines with J gene TRBJ1-5; D is possibly TRBD1 (5 bases). V was shortened by 3 bases and J by 0 bases, with 15 bases between the two germline ends. CDR3 size: 17 residues. CDR1 is KGHSH and CDR2 is LQKENI in the germline V gene. CDR3: CASSPFVLRGSNQPQHF. The CDR3 DNA reads as TGTGCCAGCTCACCCTTTGTCCTAAGGGGTAGCAATCAGCCCCAGCATTTT.

V usage is TRBV7-6 and J usage is TRBJ2-7; D ambiguous. Trimming left V 5 bases short and J 7 bases short, with 9 bases between. Germline CDR1 reads SGHVS; CDR2 reads FNYEAQ. The CDR3 loop spans 11 amino acids. CDR3 in amino acids: CASSPGREQYF. CDR3 nucleotides: TGTGCCAGCAGCCCCGGTCGGGAGCAGTACTTC.

This clone has only one observation. The chain uses TRBV12-3 or TRBV12-4 and TRBJ1-2; D remains unclear. V gave up 1 base and J gave up 4 bases, with 7 bases separating them. CDR3 size: 13 residues. CDR3 amino acids: CASSLDSFYGYTF. CDR3 DNA sequence: TGTGCCAGCAGTTTAGACAGCTTCTATGGCTACACCTTC.

The chain joins TRBV6-2 or TRBV6-3 to TRBJ1-4; a weak D match, TRBD1 (6 bases). The CDR3 extends over 15 amino acids. V shed 6 bases and J shed 5 bases, with 16 bases lying between them. The germline V gene has CDR1 MNHEY and CDR2 SVGEGT. The CDR3 loop is CASSRRDKTNEKLFF. CDR3 DNA sequence: TGTGCCAGCAGCCGCCGGGACAAGACAAATGAAAAACTGTTTTTT.

The chain employs TRBV6-6 and TRBJ2-5; 9 nucleotides align to TRBD1. Trimming at V came to 4 bases and at J to 5 bases, leaving 5 bases not matched to a gene. Germline CDR1 MNHNY, CDR2 SVGAGI (reference sequence). This CDR3 spans 14 amino acids. CDR3 DNA sequence: TGTGCCAGCAGTTTACAGGGGGCGCGGGAGACCCAGTACTTC. Residues: CASSLQGARETQYF.

The chain joins TRBV7-3 to TRBJ2-1; 7 nucleotides line up with TRBD1. This CDR3 region has 16 residues. The V and J ends lost 0 bases and 3 bases, in that order; junction bases with no gene match: 5. In germline, CDR1 is SGHTA, CDR2 FQGTGA. CDR3 amino acids: CASSLTPGTVYNEQFF. The CDR3, as DNA: TGTGCCAGCAGCTTAACTCCCGGGACAGTCTACAATGAGCAGTTCTTC. Based on the CDR3 plus reference TRBV7-3 and TRBJ2-1, the full variable domain is GAGVSQTPSNKVTEKGKYVELRCDPISGHTALYWYRQSLGQGPEFLIYFQGTGAADDSGLPNDRFFAVRPEGSVSTLKIQRTERGDSAVYLCASSLTPGTVYNEQFFGPGTRLTVL.

The count of this clone is one. The gene calls are TRBV6-6 and TRBJ2-1, with TRBD2 matching over 11 bases. Germline loops: CDR1 MNHNY, CDR2 SVGAGI (reference sequence). This CDR3 contains 16 residues. J lost 4 bases, V lost 5 bases, and 7 bases had no gene match. The CDR3 loop reads CASSRLAGKVYNEQFF. CDR3 nucleotides: TGTGCCAGCAGTCGACTAGCGGGGAAAGTTTACAATGAGCAGTTCTTC.